These 12 T cell receptor beta chains share one sample of origin, sequenced in a study of blood T cell repertoires in COVID-19. The method was immunoSEQ multiplex PCR; TCRdb's version includes in-frame clones alone and lacks a portion of them. The sample lists under 150,000 clones, around four fifths occurring once. The sequencing input was peripheral blood. Receptor source: a man aged 30 to 39 with acute or convalescent COVID-19.

The V and J genes are TRBV4-1 and TRBJ2-1, with a tentative D call TRBD2 (6 bases). The germline V gene has CDR1 MGHRA and CDR2 YSYEKL. V was trimmed by 0 bases and J by 6 bases, leaving 15 bases between them. The CDR3 has 16 residues. The CDR3 nucleotides are TGCGCCAGCAGCCAAGAGATCGGAGCGGGTCTCAATGAGCAGTTCTTC. This encodes CASSQEIGAGLNEQFF.

This sequence joins TRBV5-1 and TRBJ1-2; 8 bases line up with TRBD1. Trimming removed 6 bases from V and 4 bases from J; junction bases left unmatched: 11. The germline V gene encodes CDR1 SGHRS and CDR2 YFSETQ. This CDR3 spans 15 amino acids. CDR3 nucleotides: TGCGCCAGCACTCTGACAGGGGAAACCTTCTATGGCTACACCTTC. It is translated as CASTLTGETFYGYTF.

V gene TRBV5-4 combines with J gene TRBJ2-2, with 7 bases matching TRBD1. The CDR3 loop spans 16 amino acids. V was pared by 0 bases and J by 0 bases, with 2 bases of the junction left unmatched. CDR1 is SGHNT, CDR2 YYREEE, per germline (reference sequence). The CDR3 is CASSLEGGPNTGELFF. The CDR3 DNA reads as TGTGCCAGCAGCTTGGAAGGGGGCCCGAACACCGGGGAGCTGTTTTTT.

The J gene is TRBJ2-2, the V gene TRBV6-5; D remains unclear. Looked up from germline, CDR1 is MNHEY and CDR2 is SVGAGI. The CDR3 extends over 13 amino acids. Trimming pared 0 bases from V and 5 bases from J, leaving 4 bases between. The CDR3: CASSYSTTGELFF. CDR3 nucleotides: TGTGCCAGCAGTTACTCGACAACCGGGGAGCTGTTTTTT.

The V gene is TRBV29-1, the J gene TRBJ1-2; 9 nucleotides match TRBD1. The germline V gene has CDR1 SQVTM and CDR2 ANQGSEA. Trimming removed 4 bases from V and 8 bases from J; junction bases left unmatched: 11. The CDR3 spans 14 residues. The CDR3 DNA follows: TGCAGCGTTGTGCTGGACAGGGGAATCGGGGGCTACACCTTC. Translated: CSVVLDRGIGGYTF.

The chain links TRBV19 to TRBJ2-1; 8 nucleotides line up with TRBD2. Germline V gene data show CDR1 as LNHDA and CDR2 as SQIVND (reference sequence). The CDR3 covers 14 residues. Trimming cost V 5 bases and J 3 bases; bases outside gene matches: 3. The CDR3 DNA sequence: TGTGCCAGTAGTCACGGGACTAGCTACAATGAGCAGTTCTTC. Translation gives CASSHGTSYNEQFF.

The chain employs TRBV18 and TRBJ2-2; D is perhaps TRBD2 (6 bases). CDR1 KGHSH and CDR2 LQKENI come from the germline V gene. The CDR3 extends over 15 amino acids. Trimming pared 2 bases from V and 4 bases from J, leaving 11 bases between. The CDR3 loop reads CASSPLAEFTGELFF. CDR3 nucleotide sequence: TGTGCCAGCTCACCATTAGCGGAGTTCACCGGGGAGCTGTTTTTT.

This rearrangement joins TRBV7-3 to TRBJ1-1; D remains ambiguous. The CDR3 is 13 residues long. Germline V lookup: CDR1 SGHTA, CDR2 FQGTGA. Trimming left V 0 bases short and J 5 bases short, with 7 bases between. The CDR3 DNA sequence: TGTGCCAGCAGCTTAACCGCCCAGACTGAAGCTTTCTTT. The encoded protein is CASSLTAQTEAFF.

This chain links TRBV6-5 with TRBJ1-1, with D maybe TRBD1 (5 bases). The V end lost 2 bases, the J end lost 0 bases, and 10 bases lay between the germline ends. Germline CDR1 MNHEY, CDR2 SVGAGI. This CDR3 has 15 amino acids. CDR3 residues: CASSYPVGVNTEAFF. In DNA, the CDR3 is TGTGCCAGCAGTTACCCAGTAGGGGTGAACACTGAAGCTTTCTTT.

This chain joins TRBV29-1 and TRBJ2-1; TRBD2 aligns across 8 bases. The germline V gene encodes CDR1 SQVTM and CDR2 ANQGSEA. V dropped 2 bases and J dropped 4; count of bases not matched to a gene: 19. This CDR3 has 19 amino acids. The CDR3 loop reads CSVELPWGSGTLPYNEQFF. In nucleotides, the CDR3 is TGCAGCGTTGAACTTCCTTGGGGTAGCGGGACCCTCCCTTACAATGAGCAGTTCTTC.

This chain uses TRBV7-9 with TRBJ2-2, with 11 bases that match TRBD2. CDR1 and CDR2 from the germline V gene are SEHNR and FQNEAQ (reference sequence). The junction had 10 bases not matched to a gene; V was cut back by 5 bases and J by 5 bases. The CDR3 sequence is 17 residues long. CDR3 sequence (DNA): TGTGCCAGCAGCGCACCAACTAGCGGGGGCCTTACCGGGGAGCTGTTTTTT. This translates into CASSAPTSGGLTGELFF. Full variable domain (remainder filled in from reference TRBV7-9 and TRBJ2-2): DTGVSQNPRHKITKRGQNVTFRCDPISEHNRLYWYRQTLGQGPEFLTYFQNEAQLEKSRLLSDRFSAERPKGSFSTLEIQRTEQGDSAMYLCASSAPTSGGLTGELFFGEGSRLTVL.

The rearrangement uses TRBV19 and TRBJ2-7; tentatively, D is TRBD1 (6 bases). Trimming stripped 0 bases from V and 2 bases from J, with 11 bases between. The CDR3 has 15 amino acids. Germline V gives CDR1 LNHDA, CDR2 SQIVND (reference sequence). The DNA for the CDR3 is TGTGCCAGTAGTATAGATGGGGGCCGCGCCTACGAGCAGTACTTC. Its protein is CASSIDGGRAYEQYF.